Listed below are T cell receptor beta chains from one sample, sequenced in a study of T cells in Graves' hyperthyroidism and ophthalmopathy. MiXCR was run by TCRdb on the multiplex PCR reads, yielding one entry per CDR3 protein. The repertoire holds nearly 750,000 distinct CDR3 sequences, with roughly 32% as singletons. Sample: blood. The receptors originated from a woman aged 40 to 50 with Graves' hyperthyroidism. Each CDR3 is given with its conserved first and last residue.

v_gene	CDR3aa
TRBV29-1	CSVVDGQGIDTQYF
TRBV20-1	CSARAGRTSSYEQYF
TRBV29-1	CSVEKGGAGETQYF
TRBV25-1	CASSEGHTEAFF
TRBV5-6	CASRWTTLDYGYTF
TRBV29-1	CSVVRAYEQYF
TRBV6-5	CASRGNRGRGLYEQYF
TRBV5-5	CASSLVSYQPQHF
TRBV5-1	CASSPSGKVDEKLFF
TRBV29-1	CSVEPGQGYGYTF
TRBV7-6	CASSPPSSYNEQFF
TRBV12-3/TRBV12-4	CASSLSDTHGYTF
TRBV10-3	CAISPTAMNTEAFF
TRBV20-1	CSAQIGIQPQHF
TRBV19	CASSIKTGVTEAFF
TRBV24-1	CATSDATGDTEAFF
TRBV6-5	CASRVSGSTEAFF
TRBV9	CASSVDQTSGNTIYF
TRBV11-2	CASSGPDLRGGELFF
TRBV10-3	CAISDQPSNTGELFF
TRBV29-1	CSVAGQGEETQYF
TRBV10-3	CAISDPGLAGAGQNYGYTF
TRBV4-3	CASSQDRNQPQHF
TRBV12-3/TRBV12-4	CASSSPIAGGSSYEQYF
TRBV9	CASSVGWANEKLFF
TRBV6-2/TRBV6-3	CASRYRVGTQYF
TRBV7-9	CASSPDGRAYEQYF
TRBV7-2	CASSLGGTNLYEQYF
TRBV7-9	CASRGQGREQYF
TRBV11-3	CASSSRNRDPETQYF
TRBV9	CASSGFQGYYGYTF
TRBV6-6	CASRIMGGAVTEAFF
TRBV4-3	CASSQVSGQYTEAFF
TRBV6-1	CASSGTGGSNQPQHF
TRBV19	CASGLLSTEAFF
TRBV29-1	CSVDDGVGKQTQYF
TRBV11-2	CASSPRRTANTEAFF
TRBV9	CASSGSRGRGTTNEKLFF
TRBV20-1	CSIIEGAGNTIYF
TRBV10-2	CASRAPGNQPQHF
TRBV10-3	CASSLWRTSTISLSNQPQHF
TRBV12-3/TRBV12-4	CASSPPVDRWTEAFF
TRBV10-3	CAISGRQDGYEQYF
TRBV12-3/TRBV12-4	CASSYGPNTGELFF
TRBV2	CASKVGSGYGYTF
TRBV20-1	CSASPGAGDNQPQHF
TRBV20-1	CSATGTKAQETQYF
TRBV7-2	CASSLVPGVLNSPLHF
TRBV29-1	CSVFVRNTEAFF
TRBV4-3	CASSQGAGTGTYEQYF
TRBV10-3	CAISDHGEGTHGRYTIYF
TRBV6-2/TRBV6-3	CASGVSSGNTIYF
TRBV5-1	CASSPEVERETQYF
TRBV6-5	CASSGPLPNEKLFF
TRBV20-1	CSARDEGQGTPDQPQHF
TRBV4-1	CASSQDGETSGPMNTEAFF
TRBV7-9	CASRRTGSYEQYF
TRBV6-1	CASSEWTGAHSNQPQHF
TRBV4-1	CASSHPRNPGNTIYF